This is a list of T cell receptor beta chains from one sample in a study of T cell responses to AZD1222 COVID-19 vaccine. This table comes from immunoSEQ multiplex PCR, and its TCRdb copy is limited to in-frame clones, with some not included. The repertoire holds 90,000 to 150,000 clones, with about 90% as singletons. This specimen was peripheral blood, taken 28 days after the second AZD1222 dose. The receptors were gathered from an adult who received the AZD1222 COVID-19 vaccine. CDR3s include the opening cysteine and the closing phenylalanine or tryptophan. A D gene is named only where the DNA matches it firmly.

D: NA; V: TRBV5-5; J: TRBJ2-5; CDR3: CASSLGSLYQETQYF; DNA: TGTGCCAGCAGCTTGGGCAGCTTGTACCAAGAGACCCAGTACTTC
D: NA; V: TRBV15; J: TRBJ2-3; CDR3: CATSGGDTSFPTDTQYF; DNA: TGTGCCACCAGCGGCGGAGATACGTCCTTCCCCACAGATACGCAGTATTTT
D: NA; V: TRBV19; J: TRBJ2-7; CDR3: CASRLTEEYEQYF; DNA: TGTGCCAGTAGACTGACAGAAGAATACGAGCAGTACTTC
D: NA; V: TRBV7-6; J: TRBJ1-2; CDR3: CASSPLEELGGYTF; DNA: TGTGCCAGCAGCCCTCTAGAGGAGCTGGGTGGCTACACCTTC
D: NA; V: TRBV3-1/TRBV3-2; J: TRBJ1-2; CDR3: CASTGKGANYGYTF; DNA: TGTGCCAGCACAGGGAAAGGAGCTAACTATGGCTACACCTTC
D: NA; V: TRBV7-9; J: TRBJ1-2; CDR3: CASTRWLRSAATRNYGYTF; DNA: TGTGCCAGCACCCGATGGCTCCGATCGGCCGCAACTCGAAACTATGGCTACACCTTC
D: NA; V: TRBV10-1; J: TRBJ2-7; CDR3: CASSETGLNYEQYF; DNA: TGCGCCAGCAGTGAGACGGGCTTGAACTACGAGCAGTACTTC
D: NA; V: TRBV7-8; J: TRBJ1-1; CDR3: CASSSGHPNTEAFF; DNA: TGTGCCAGCAGCTCAGGACATCCGAACACTGAAGCTTTCTTT
D: NA; V: TRBV5-4; J: TRBJ2-2; CDR3: CASSLGGKNTGELFF; DNA: TGTGCCAGCAGCTTGGGAGGGAAGAACACCGGGGAGCTGTTTTTT
D: TRBD1; V: TRBV27; J: TRBJ1-2; CDR3: CASSLDRFNYGYTF; DNA: TGTGCCAGCAGTTTGGACAGGTTCAACTATGGCTACACCTTC
D: NA; V: TRBV18; J: TRBJ2-7; CDR3: CASSLPTGSYEQYF; DNA: TGTGCCAGCTCACTTCCGACAGGTAGCTACGAGCAGTACTTC
D: TRBD1; V: TRBV19; J: TRBJ1-1; CDR3: CASSPQGALRDTEAFF; DNA: TGTGCCAGTAGTCCACAGGGGGCGTTAAGGGACACTGAAGCTTTCTTT
D: NA; V: TRBV28; J: TRBJ1-4; CDR3: CASSLTTAANEKLFF; DNA: TGTGCCAGCAGTTTGACGACAGCCGCTAATGAAAAACTGTTTTTT
D: TRBD1; V: TRBV28; J: TRBJ1-4; CDR3: CASSPEGADEKLFF; DNA: TGTGCCAGCAGCCCCGAGGGGGCTGATGAAAAACTGTTTTTT
D: NA; V: TRBV27; J: TRBJ2-3; CDR3: CASGYTLVDTQYF; DNA: TGTGCCAGCGGATATACCCTAGTGGATACGCAGTATTTT
D: TRBD1; V: TRBV2; J: TRBJ1-6; CDR3: CASSSTGAVNSPLHF; DNA: TGTGCCAGCAGTTCAACAGGGGCCGTTAATTCACCCCTCCACTTT
D: TRBD2; V: TRBV29-1; J: TRBJ2-1; CDR3: CSVDSRGGDYSYNEQFF; DNA: TGCAGCGTAGACTCACGTGGGGGGGATTACTCCTACAATGAGCAGTTCTTC
D: TRBD2; V: TRBV2; J: TRBJ2-7; CDR3: CASSSGGLASEQYF; DNA: TGTGCCAGCTCTAGTGGGGGACTAGCGAGCGAGCAGTACTTC
D: NA; V: TRBV6-5; J: TRBJ1-4; CDR3: CASSKSGRLGKLFF; DNA: TGTGCCAGCAGTAAATCCGGGCGGTTAGGAAAACTGTTTTTT
D: TRBD1; V: TRBV3-1/TRBV3-2; J: TRBJ1-3; CDR3: CASSQDRGSGNTIYF; DNA: TGTGCCAGCAGCCAAGACAGGGGGTCTGGAAACACCATATATTTT
D: NA; V: TRBV23-1; J: TRBJ2-5; CDR3: CASSQTRDKMTENEQETQYF; DNA: TGCGCCAGCAGTCAGACACGGGACAAGATGACAGAGAACGAACAAGAGACCCAGTACTTC
D: NA; V: TRBV6-5; J: TRBJ1-4; CDR3: CASSYGGNNEKLFF; DNA: TGTGCCAGCAGTTACGGGGGGAATAATGAAAAACTGTTTTTT